These T cell receptor beta chains were read from a single sample in a study of CD8 T cells in Susac syndrome. TCRdb passed the immunoSEQ multiplex PCR reads through MiXCR, listing each CDR3 protein once. This table holds 95,000 to 150,000 distinct CDR3 sequences, about 93% found once. Material for sequencing was CD8+ T cells from PBMCs. These receptors were taken from a human donor with Susac syndrome. Each CDR3 is given with its conserved first and last residue. D genes are given only for firm matches. The listing skips clone size in some rows; elsewhere it reads once, few, many or a size class.

d_call,j_call,clone_size,v_call,cdr3_nt,cdr3_aa
-,TRBJ2-7,-,TRBV7-3,TGTGCCAGCAGCTTGTATGGCTCCTACGAGCAGTACTTC,CASSLYGSYEQYF
-,TRBJ2-2,once,TRBV6-4,TGTGCCAGCAGTGACTCGTCGTACGGGACCGGGGAGCTGTTTTTT,CASSDSSYGTGELFF
-,TRBJ1-1,-,TRBV6-5,TGTGCCAGCAGTTACTCGGCGGGCTCGAACACTGAAGCTTTCTTT,CASSYSAGSNTEAFF
TRBD2,TRBJ2-1,-,TRBV14,TGTGCCAGCCGAAGGTGGGGGGGCTACAATGAGCAGTTCTTC,CASRRWGGYNEQFF
-,TRBJ2-3,-,TRBV25-1,TGTGCCAGCAGTGAGGACAGCCGCACAGATACGCAGTATTTT,CASSEDSRTDTQYF
-,TRBJ2-5,-,TRBV4-1,TGCGCCAGCAGCCAAGGAGATGGAGAGACCCAGTACTTC,CASSQGDGETQYF
TRBD1,TRBJ1-2,-,TRBV25-1,TGTGCCACTCTCACAGGGGGCGATGGCTACACCTTC,CATLTGGDGYTF
-,TRBJ2-7,few,TRBV7-9,TGTGCCAGCAGCCCCGACATGAGGGCCTCCTACGAGCAGTACTTC,CASSPDMRASYEQYF
-,TRBJ2-7,-,TRBV11-2,TGTGCCAGCAGCTTAGTCGGCGGGGTGTACTCCTACGAGCAGTACTTC,CASSLVGGVYSYEQYF
-,TRBJ2-7,-,TRBV29-1,TGCAGCGTTGTCAGCCAGGCCTACGAGCAGTACTTC,CSVVSQAYEQYF
-,TRBJ2-7,once,TRBV5-5,TGTGCCAGCAGCTTGCTGGGTAGTAGCGACGAGCAGTACTTC,CASSLLGSSDEQYF
-,TRBJ2-7,-,TRBV27,TGTGCCAGCGGGGGGATCTACGAGCAGTACTTC,CASGGIYEQYF
-,TRBJ2-1,-,TRBV30,TGTGCCTGGAGCGCAGGGCCCCACAATGAGCAGTTCTTC,CAWSAGPHNEQFF
TRBD1,TRBJ2-7,-,TRBV15,TGTGCCACCAGCAGACCAGGACAGGGAGGCGAGCAGTACTTC,CATSRPGQGGEQYF
-,TRBJ1-5,-,TRBV4-1,TGCGCCAGCAGCCAGTCAGGGAATCAGCCCCAGCATTTT,CASSQSGNQPQHF
-,TRBJ2-7,-,TRBV5-1,TGCGCCAGCAGCCTTTCAATCTCCGGGGCCGCCTACGAGCAGTACTTC,CASSLSISGAAYEQYF
-,TRBJ2-3,few,TRBV10-3,TGTGCCATCAGTGAGTCACAGGGGGGGGCCGTCGGAGATACGCAGTATTTT,CAISESQGGAVGDTQYF
-,TRBJ1-1,-,TRBV3-1,TGTGCCAGCAGCCCTTCTCTGAACACTGAAGCTTTCTTT,CASSPSLNTEAFF
-,TRBJ2-4,-,TRBV12-3/TRBV12-4,TGTGCCAGCAGTTTAAACGGAAACATTCAGTACTTC,CASSLNGNIQYF
-,TRBJ2-5,few,TRBV13,TGTGCCAGCAGCTTAGTTGGGCTCCAAGAGACCCAGTACTTC,CASSLVGLQETQYF
-,TRBJ2-5,once,TRBV11-2,TGTGCCAGCAGCCAATCTTGGGGGTTCCAAGAGACCCAGTACTTC,CASSQSWGFQETQYF
-,TRBJ1-1,-,TRBV29-1,TGCAGCGTCGAGAAGACTGAAGCTTTCTTT,CSVEKTEAFF
TRBD2,TRBJ2-4,-,TRBV20-1,TGCAGTGCTAGTGAACTAGCGGGGGCGGGCGGCAAAAACATTCAGTACTTC,CSASELAGAGGKNIQYF
-,TRBJ2-1,-,TRBV2,TGTGCCAGCAGTGATTGGAACAGGATAAATGAGCAGTTCTTC,CASSDWNRINEQFF
-,TRBJ2-5,once,TRBV7-9,TGTGCCAGCACCTTCCCCCTAGCAGCCCAAGAGACCCAGTACTTC,CASTFPLAAQETQYF
TRBD1,TRBJ2-1,-,TRBV5-4,TGTGCCAGCAGCTCCACCGGGACAGAGGACTACAATGAGCAGTTCTTC,CASSSTGTEDYNEQFF
-,TRBJ2-1,-,TRBV6-4,TGTGCCAGCAGTGACTCGAGTAGCGGATACAATGAGCAGTTCTTC,CASSDSSSGYNEQFF
TRBD2,TRBJ2-3,-,TRBV27,TGTGCCAGTCGGTTAGCGGGGGTGGGAGATACGCAGTATTTT,CASRLAGVGDTQYF
TRBD1,TRBJ1-2,-,TRBV7-9,TGTGCCAGCAGCCCTTCGGTCATACAGGGGGGCTACACCTTC,CASSPSVIQGGYTF
-,TRBJ1-6,-,TRBV18,TGTGCCAGCTCACCAGCATCACCTCTAAGGGAACCCCTCCACTTT,CASSPASPLREPLHF
TRBD2,TRBJ2-1,-,TRBV24-1,TGTGCCACCAGTGATTCCGGGACTAGCGGGTTCAATGAGCAGTTCTTC,CATSDSGTSGFNEQFF
-,TRBJ2-2,-,TRBV10-3,TGTGCCTCCTACGGGGGCGGGGAGCTGTTTTTT,CASYGGGELFF
-,TRBJ1-2,-,TRBV12-3/TRBV12-4,TGTGCCAGCAGTTTCCAGGGCTACTATGGCTACACCTTC,CASSFQGYYGYTF
-,TRBJ1-2,-,TRBV4-3,TGCGCCAGCAGCCAAGATTTAGTCCCGGGTATCGATGGCTACACCTTC,CASSQDLVPGIDGYTF
TRBD2,TRBJ2-3,-,TRBV24-1,TGTGCCACCAGTGATAGACTAGCGGATACGCAGTATTTT,CATSDRLADTQYF
-,TRBJ1-3,-,TRBV27,TGTGCCAGCAGTTTATCCGGGGGAAACACCATATATTTT,CASSLSGGNTIYF
-,TRBJ2-6,-,TRBV9,TGTGCCAGCAGCGTAGACGGGACCGCGGACGTCCTGACTTTC,CASSVDGTADVLTF
-,TRBJ2-5,-,TRBV19,TGTGCCAGTAGTATGGAGCGGTACCAAGAGACCCAGTACTTC,CASSMERYQETQYF
TRBD2,TRBJ2-2,-,TRBV7-9,TGTGCCAGCAGCTTAGCGCGACTAGCGGGGCCGGAGCTGTTTTTT,CASSLARLAGPELFF
-,TRBJ2-2,-,TRBV19,TGTGCCAGTAGTCCCCAGGCGACGAACACCGGGGAGCTGTTTTTT,CASSPQATNTGELFF
-,TRBJ1-1,-,TRBV29-1,TGCAGCGTCGCGAGACGGACAGCTAACACTGAAGCTTTCTTT,CSVARRTANTEAFF